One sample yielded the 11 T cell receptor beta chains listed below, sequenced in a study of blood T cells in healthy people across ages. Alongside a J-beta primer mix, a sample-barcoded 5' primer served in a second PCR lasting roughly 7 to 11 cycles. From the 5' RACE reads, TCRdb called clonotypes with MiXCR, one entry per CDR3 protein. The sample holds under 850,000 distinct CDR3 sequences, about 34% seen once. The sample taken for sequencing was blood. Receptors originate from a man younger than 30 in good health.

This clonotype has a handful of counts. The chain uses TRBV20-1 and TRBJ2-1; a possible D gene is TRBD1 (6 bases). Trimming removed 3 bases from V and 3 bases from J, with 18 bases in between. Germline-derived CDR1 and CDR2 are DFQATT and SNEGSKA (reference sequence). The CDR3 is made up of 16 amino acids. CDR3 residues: CSASPYRAPLYNEQFF. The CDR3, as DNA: TGCAGTGCTAGCCCGTACAGGGCCCCTCTCTACAATGAGCAGTTCTTC.

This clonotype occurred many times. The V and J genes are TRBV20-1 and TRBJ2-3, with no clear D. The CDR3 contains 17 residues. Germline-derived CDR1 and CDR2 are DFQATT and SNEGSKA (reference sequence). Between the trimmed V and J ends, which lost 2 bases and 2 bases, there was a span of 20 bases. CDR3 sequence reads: CSARPDSYATHTDTQYF. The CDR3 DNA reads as TGCAGTGCTAGACCCGACTCATACGCTACCCACACAGATACGCAGTATTTT.

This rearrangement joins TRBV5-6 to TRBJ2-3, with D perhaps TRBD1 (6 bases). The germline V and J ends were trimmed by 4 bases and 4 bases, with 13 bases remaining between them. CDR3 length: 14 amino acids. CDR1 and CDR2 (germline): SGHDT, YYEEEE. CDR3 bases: TGTGCCAGCAGCCCCCGGGACATTCCAGATACGCAGTATTTT. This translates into CASSPRDIPDTQYF.

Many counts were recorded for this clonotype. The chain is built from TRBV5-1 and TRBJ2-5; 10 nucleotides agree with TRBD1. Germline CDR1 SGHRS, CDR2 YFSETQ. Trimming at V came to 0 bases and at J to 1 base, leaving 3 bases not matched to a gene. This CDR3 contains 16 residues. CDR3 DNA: TGCGCCAGCAGCTTGGTAGGGACAGGGGTCCAAGAGACCCAGTACTTC. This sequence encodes CASSLVGTGVQETQYF.

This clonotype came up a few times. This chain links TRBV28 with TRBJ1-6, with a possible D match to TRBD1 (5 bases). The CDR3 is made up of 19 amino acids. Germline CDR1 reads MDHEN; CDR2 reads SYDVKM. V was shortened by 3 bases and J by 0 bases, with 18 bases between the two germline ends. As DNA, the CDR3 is TGTGCCAGCAGTTTTCCCGGGGCCCAGGCGAGCTCCTATAATTCACCCCTCCACTTT. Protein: CASSFPGAQASSYNSPLHF.

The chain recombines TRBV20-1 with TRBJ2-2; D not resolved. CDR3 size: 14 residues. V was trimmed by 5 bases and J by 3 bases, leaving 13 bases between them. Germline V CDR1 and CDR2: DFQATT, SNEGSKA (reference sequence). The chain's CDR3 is CSAAFDKHTGELFF. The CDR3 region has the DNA TGCAGTGCTGCGTTTGACAAACACACCGGGGAGCTGTTTTTT.

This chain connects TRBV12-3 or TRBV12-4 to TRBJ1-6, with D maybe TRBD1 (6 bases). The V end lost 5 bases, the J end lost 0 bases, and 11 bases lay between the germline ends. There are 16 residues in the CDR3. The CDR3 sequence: CASSQGTSSYNSPLHF. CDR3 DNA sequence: TGTGCCAGCAGTCAGGGGACAAGCTCCTATAATTCACCCCTCCACTTT.

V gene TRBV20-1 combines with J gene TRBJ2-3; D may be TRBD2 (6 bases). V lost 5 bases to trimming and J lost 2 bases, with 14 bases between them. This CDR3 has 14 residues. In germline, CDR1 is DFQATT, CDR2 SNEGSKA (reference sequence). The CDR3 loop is CSARDSLATDTQYF. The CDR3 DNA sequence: TGCAGTGCTCGGGACTCCTTGGCCACAGATACGCAGTATTTT.

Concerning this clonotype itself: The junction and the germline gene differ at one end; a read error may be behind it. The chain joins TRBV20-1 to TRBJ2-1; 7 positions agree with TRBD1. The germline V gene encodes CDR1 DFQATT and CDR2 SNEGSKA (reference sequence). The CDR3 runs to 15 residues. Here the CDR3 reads CSAESMGQPYSEQFF. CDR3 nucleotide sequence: TGCAGTGCTGAGAGTATGGGACAGCCATACAGTGAGCAGTTCTTC.

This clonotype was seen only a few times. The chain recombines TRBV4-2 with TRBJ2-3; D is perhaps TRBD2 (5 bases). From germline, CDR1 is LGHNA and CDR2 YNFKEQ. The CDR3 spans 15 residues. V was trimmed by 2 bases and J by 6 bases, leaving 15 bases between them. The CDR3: CASSQYREVSDTQYF. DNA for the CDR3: TGTGCCAGCAGCCAATATCGGGAAGTGTCGGATACGCAGTATTTT.

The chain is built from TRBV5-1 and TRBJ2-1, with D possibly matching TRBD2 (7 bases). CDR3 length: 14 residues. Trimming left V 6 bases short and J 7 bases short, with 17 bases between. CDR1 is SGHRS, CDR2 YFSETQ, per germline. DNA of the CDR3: TGCGCCAGCAAAGGGGGTTCGGGAGGAAATGAGCAGTTCTTC. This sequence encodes CASKGGSGGNEQFF.